This entry features one T cell receptor (beta chain) sequence. Antigen: not known. TCRdb re-analysed the 5' RACE reads in MiXCR, keeping a single row per CDR3 protein. The data contain approximately 230,000 distinct CDR3 sequences, less than 20% of them singletons. The entry originates in a study of T-cell memory formation after mild COVID-19. This CDR3 has 14 residues. The germline V gene has CDR1 LGHNA and CDR2 YNFKEQ. V gave up 4 bases and J gave up 7 bases; unmatched junction bases: 5. Study-wide points: The finding that pre-infection memory included some responding clones suggested that cross-reactive memory joined. CD4+ contracting clones lay mainly in CM and EM, CD8+ ones in EMRA. Day 15 to 85 contracting clones showed balanced CD4/CD8; day 15 to 37 expanders favored CD4+.

The rearrangement uses TRBV4-2 and TRBJ1-4; TRBD1 agrees at 8 bases. This sequence originates from a man younger than 35 who had mild COVID-19 (a few samples of this study predate the infection). Cell type and time point are not known. Sequences were obtained from PBMCs or a T cell subset sorted from them (not recorded which). The CDR3 reads CASSPGQVAEKLFF. The DNA for the CDR3 is TGTGCCAGCAGCCCGGGACAGGTCGCTGAAAAACTGTTTTTT.